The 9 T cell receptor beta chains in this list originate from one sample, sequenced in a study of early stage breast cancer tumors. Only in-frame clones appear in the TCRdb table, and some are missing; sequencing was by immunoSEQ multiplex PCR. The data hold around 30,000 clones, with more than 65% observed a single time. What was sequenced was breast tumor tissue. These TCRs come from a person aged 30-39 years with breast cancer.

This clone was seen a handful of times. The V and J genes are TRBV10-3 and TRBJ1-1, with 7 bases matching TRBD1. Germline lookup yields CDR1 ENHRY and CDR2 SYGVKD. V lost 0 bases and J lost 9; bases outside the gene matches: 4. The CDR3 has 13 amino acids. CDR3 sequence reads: CAISESTTGQAFF. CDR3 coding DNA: TGTGCCATCAGTGAGTCGACGACAGGGCAAGCTTTCTTT.

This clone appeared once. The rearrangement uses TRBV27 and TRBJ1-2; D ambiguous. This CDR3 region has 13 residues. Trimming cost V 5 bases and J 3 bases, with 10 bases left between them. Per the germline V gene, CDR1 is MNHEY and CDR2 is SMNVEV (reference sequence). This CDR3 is CASSPRRDYGYTF. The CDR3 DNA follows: TGTGCCAGCAGTCCCCGAAGGGACTATGGCTACACCTTC.

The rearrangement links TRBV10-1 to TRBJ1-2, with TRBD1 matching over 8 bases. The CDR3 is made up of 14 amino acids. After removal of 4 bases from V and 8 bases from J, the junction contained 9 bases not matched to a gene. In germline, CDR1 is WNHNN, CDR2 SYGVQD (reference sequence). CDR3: CASSARRTGSGYTF. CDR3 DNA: TGCGCCAGCAGTGCCCGGAGGACAGGGAGCGGCTACACCTTC.

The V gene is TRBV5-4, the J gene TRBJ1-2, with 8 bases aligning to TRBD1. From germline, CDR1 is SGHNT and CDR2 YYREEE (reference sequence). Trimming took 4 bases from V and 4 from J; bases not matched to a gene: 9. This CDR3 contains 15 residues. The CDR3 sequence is CASSVAGGAGYGYTF. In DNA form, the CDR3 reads TGTGCCAGCAGCGTAGCAGGGGGCGCGGGCTATGGCTACACCTTC.

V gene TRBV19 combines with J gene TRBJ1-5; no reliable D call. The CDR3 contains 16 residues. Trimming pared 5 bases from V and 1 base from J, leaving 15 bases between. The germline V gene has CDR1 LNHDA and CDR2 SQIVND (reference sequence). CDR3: CASSPPRWPSNQPQHF. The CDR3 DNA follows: TGTGCCAGTAGTCCCCCCAGGTGGCCGAGCAATCAGCCCCAGCATTTT.

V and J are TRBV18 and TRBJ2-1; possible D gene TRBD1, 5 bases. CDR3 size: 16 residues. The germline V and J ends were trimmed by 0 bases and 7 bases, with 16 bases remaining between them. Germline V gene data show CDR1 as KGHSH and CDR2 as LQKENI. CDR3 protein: CASSPPGHELGNEQFF. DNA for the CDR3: TGTGCCAGCTCACCACCCGGACACGAACTTGGAAATGAGCAGTTCTTC.

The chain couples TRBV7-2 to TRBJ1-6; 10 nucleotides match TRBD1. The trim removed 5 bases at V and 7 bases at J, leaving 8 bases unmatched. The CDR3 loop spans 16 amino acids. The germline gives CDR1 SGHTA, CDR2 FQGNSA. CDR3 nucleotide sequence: TGTGCCAGCAGCAAACAGACAGGGGGCTGGAATTCACCCCTCCACTTT. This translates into CASSKQTGGWNSPLHF.

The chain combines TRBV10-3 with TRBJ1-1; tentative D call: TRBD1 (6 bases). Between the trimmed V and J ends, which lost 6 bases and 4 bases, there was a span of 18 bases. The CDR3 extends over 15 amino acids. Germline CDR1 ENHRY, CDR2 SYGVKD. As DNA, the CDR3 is TGTGCCATCAGCCCTGAAGTTTGGGGGGCCACTGAAGCTTTCTTT. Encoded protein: CAISPEVWGATEAFF.

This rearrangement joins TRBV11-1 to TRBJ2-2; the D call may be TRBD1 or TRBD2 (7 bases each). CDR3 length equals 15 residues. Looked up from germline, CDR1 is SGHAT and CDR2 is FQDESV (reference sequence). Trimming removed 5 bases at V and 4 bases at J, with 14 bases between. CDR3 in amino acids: CASSPREGATGELFF. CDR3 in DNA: TGTGCCAGCAGCCCTAGGGAGGGGGCCACCGGGGAGCTGTTTTTT.